The rows below give T cell receptor beta chains drawn from one sample of a study of T cell responses to AZD1222 COVID-19 vaccine. Clones were sequenced by immunoSEQ multiplex PCR, and TCRdb holds only the in-frame ones, with some missing. The sample carries around 67,000 clones, roughly 84% recorded once. The sequencing here drew on peripheral blood, taken on day 0 of AZD1222 vaccination. The receptors derive from an adult in good health. CDR3s include the opening cysteine and the closing phenylalanine or tryptophan. Fields, in order: CDR3 DNA, CDR3 protein, D gene, J gene, V gene, clone size, CDR3 length. The D gene is left open where the match is weak. Clone size is stated in some rows and not others, as once, few, many or a class when expanded.

cdr3_nt: TGTGCCAGCTCTCTGGGGGCCAGTGAAGAGACCCAGTACTTC
cdr3_aa: CASSLGASEETQYF
d_call: -
j_call: TRBJ2-5
v_call: TRBV18
clone_size: -
cdr3_length: 14

cdr3_nt: TGTGCCAGCAGCTCTAGCGGGGGAGTCTACAATGAGCAGTTCTTC
cdr3_aa: CASSSSGGVYNEQFF
d_call: TRBD2
j_call: TRBJ2-1
v_call: TRBV7-2
clone_size: -
cdr3_length: 15

cdr3_nt: TGTGCCAGTACCCTCAGCAGGGGAGGGTCGGTGTACCAGCCCCAGCATTTT
cdr3_aa: CASTLSRGGSVYQPQHF
d_call: -
j_call: TRBJ1-5
v_call: TRBV19
clone_size: -
cdr3_length: 17

cdr3_nt: TGTGCCAGCAGCTCTGACAGGGGCCCTAATTCACCCCTCCACTTT
cdr3_aa: CASSSDRGPNSPLHF
d_call: TRBD1
j_call: TRBJ1-6
v_call: TRBV5-4
clone_size: once
cdr3_length: 15

cdr3_nt: TGTGCCAGCAGTTCCGGGACAGGGGGCGAAAATGAGCAGTTCTTC
cdr3_aa: CASSSGTGGENEQFF
d_call: TRBD1
j_call: TRBJ2-1
v_call: TRBV27
clone_size: -
cdr3_length: 15

cdr3_nt: TGTGCCAGCAGCCGGACAGGCACTGAAGCTTTCTTT
cdr3_aa: CASSRTGTEAFF
d_call: TRBD1
j_call: TRBJ1-1
v_call: TRBV7-6
clone_size: -
cdr3_length: 12

cdr3_nt: TGTGCCAGCAGTCAACGCCAGCGAGATGGTGAGCAGTTCTTC
cdr3_aa: CASSQRQRDGEQFF
d_call: -
j_call: TRBJ2-1
v_call: TRBV6-2/TRBV6-3
clone_size: -
cdr3_length: 14

cdr3_nt: TGCGCCAGCAGCCAAGGGCTACAGGGGAACTATGGCTACACCTTC
cdr3_aa: CASSQGLQGNYGYTF
d_call: TRBD1
j_call: TRBJ1-2
v_call: TRBV4-1
clone_size: -
cdr3_length: 15

cdr3_nt: TGCGCCAGCAGCCAGCAGGGACAGGGGATCTCGACCCAGTACTTC
cdr3_aa: CASSQQGQGISTQYF
d_call: TRBD1
j_call: TRBJ2-5
v_call: TRBV4-3
clone_size: -
cdr3_length: 15

cdr3_nt: TGTGCCAGCAGCGTAGAAGGCTACTATGGCTACACCTTC
cdr3_aa: CASSVEGYYGYTF
d_call: -
j_call: TRBJ1-2
v_call: TRBV9
clone_size: -
cdr3_length: 13

cdr3_nt: TGTGCCAGCAGCTTCGACGTGGGAAGTAATTCACCCCTCCACTTT
cdr3_aa: CASSFDVGSNSPLHF
d_call: -
j_call: TRBJ1-6
v_call: TRBV3-1/TRBV3-2
clone_size: -
cdr3_length: 15

cdr3_nt: TGTGCCATCAGTGAGTCGTACCAAAATGGCTACACCTTC
cdr3_aa: CAISESYQNGYTF
d_call: -
j_call: TRBJ1-2
v_call: TRBV10-3
clone_size: -
cdr3_length: 13

cdr3_nt: TGTGCCAGCAGCTTCGACAGGTTGAGCTCCTACGAGCAGTACTTC
cdr3_aa: CASSFDRLSSYEQYF
d_call: -
j_call: TRBJ2-7
v_call: TRBV13
clone_size: -
cdr3_length: 15

cdr3_nt: TGTGCCAGCAGCTCCGGACAGGGGGGCTACGAGCAGTACTTC
cdr3_aa: CASSSGQGGYEQYF
d_call: TRBD1
j_call: TRBJ2-7
v_call: TRBV9
clone_size: -
cdr3_length: 14

cdr3_nt: TGCGCCAGCAGCTTGGAAATACAGGGGGAAAAGCCGTTCTTC
cdr3_aa: CASSLEIQGEKPFF
d_call: TRBD1
j_call: TRBJ2-1
v_call: TRBV5-1
clone_size: -
cdr3_length: 14

cdr3_nt: TGTGCCAGCAGCTTGACGAGACAGGCGCGTTCCTATGGCTACACCTTC
cdr3_aa: CASSLTRQARSYGYTF
d_call: -
j_call: TRBJ1-2
v_call: TRBV5-6
clone_size: -
cdr3_length: 16

cdr3_nt: TGTGCCAGCAGTTACTCGCCTGAGAACACTGAAGCTTTCTTT
cdr3_aa: CASSYSPENTEAFF
d_call: -
j_call: TRBJ1-1
v_call: TRBV27
clone_size: -
cdr3_length: 14

cdr3_nt: TGTGCCAGCAGCTCCCAGACAGCTTCGAACACTGAAGCTTTCTTT
cdr3_aa: CASSSQTASNTEAFF
d_call: -
j_call: TRBJ1-1
v_call: TRBV7-2
clone_size: -
cdr3_length: 15

cdr3_nt: TGTGCCAGCTCACCGCCGGAAACAGGGGGGGACTACGAGCAGTACTTC
cdr3_aa: CASSPPETGGDYEQYF
d_call: -
j_call: TRBJ2-7
v_call: TRBV18
clone_size: -
cdr3_length: 16

cdr3_nt: TGTGCCAGCAGTGATCCCGCGGGGACAGCCACAGATACGCAGTATTTT
cdr3_aa: CASSDPAGTATDTQYF
d_call: -
j_call: TRBJ2-3
v_call: TRBV6-1
clone_size: -
cdr3_length: 16

cdr3_nt: TGTGCCAGCAGCCACCCGATCGGGGCGGGAAACACTGAAGCTTTCTTT
cdr3_aa: CASSHPIGAGNTEAFF
d_call: -
j_call: TRBJ1-1
v_call: TRBV9
clone_size: -
cdr3_length: 16

cdr3_nt: TGTGCCAGCAGTTACGGCCAGGGAATGAACACTGAAGCTTTCTTT
cdr3_aa: CASSYGQGMNTEAFF
d_call: -
j_call: TRBJ1-1
v_call: TRBV6-5
clone_size: -
cdr3_length: 15

cdr3_nt: TGCAGCGCCCTGAGACAGGCTAGGTTCTTCCCGCAGTTATTAACAAATACTGAAGCTTTCTTT
cdr3_aa: CSALRQARFFPQLLTNTEAFF
d_call: -
j_call: TRBJ1-1
v_call: TRBV29-1
clone_size: -
cdr3_length: 21

cdr3_nt: TGTGCCAGCAGCTCCACGATCGAAGCTTTCTTT
cdr3_aa: CASSSTIEAFF
d_call: -
j_call: TRBJ1-1
v_call: TRBV7-6
clone_size: -
cdr3_length: 11

cdr3_nt: TGTGCCAGCAGCTCAGGGAGTTCGGCTTTCCCAGATACGCAGTATTTT
cdr3_aa: CASSSGSSAFPDTQYF
d_call: -
j_call: TRBJ2-3
v_call: TRBV27
clone_size: -
cdr3_length: 16

cdr3_nt: TGTGCCAGCAGCTTTAGACCGGGACAGCCCTCCTACGAGCAGTACTTC
cdr3_aa: CASSFRPGQPSYEQYF
d_call: TRBD1
j_call: TRBJ2-7
v_call: TRBV7-2
clone_size: -
cdr3_length: 16

cdr3_nt: TGTGCCAGCAGCTTAGAGAAGGGCTCCTACAATGAGCAGTTCTTC
cdr3_aa: CASSLEKGSYNEQFF
d_call: -
j_call: TRBJ2-1
v_call: TRBV7-9
clone_size: -
cdr3_length: 15

cdr3_nt: TGTGCCAGCAGTGACTCGGCGTCGGGGGTATATGGCTACACCTTC
cdr3_aa: CASSDSASGVYGYTF
d_call: -
j_call: TRBJ1-2
v_call: TRBV6-4
clone_size: -
cdr3_length: 15

cdr3_nt: TGTGCCAGCAGGACCAATGAGGCCCCCCTCCACTTT
cdr3_aa: CASRTNEAPLHF
d_call: -
j_call: TRBJ1-6
v_call: TRBV28
clone_size: once
cdr3_length: 12

cdr3_nt: TGCGCCAGCAGCCAAGGATGGTCGGTACCGAGGGGCAATCAGCCCCAGCATTTT
cdr3_aa: CASSQGWSVPRGNQPQHF
d_call: -
j_call: TRBJ1-5
v_call: TRBV4-1
clone_size: -
cdr3_length: 18

cdr3_nt: TGTGCCAGAAGCTTCGGGCAGTCCAGCGAAAAACTGTTTTTT
cdr3_aa: CARSFGQSSEKLFF
d_call: -
j_call: TRBJ1-4
v_call: TRBV7-5
clone_size: -
cdr3_length: 14

cdr3_nt: TGTGCCAGCAGTGAATGGGGGGCGGGGATGAACACTGAAGCTTTCTTT
cdr3_aa: CASSEWGAGMNTEAFF
d_call: -
j_call: TRBJ1-1
v_call: TRBV2
clone_size: -
cdr3_length: 16

cdr3_nt: TGTGCCTGGAGTGCATACTCAGGGGACTTCTCTCTTCGCACTGAAGCTTTCTTT
cdr3_aa: CAWSAYSGDFSLRTEAFF
d_call: -
j_call: TRBJ1-1
v_call: TRBV30
clone_size: few
cdr3_length: 18

cdr3_nt: TGTGCCAGCAGTTTATCGCAGAAGGTTGAGTATGGCTACACCTTC
cdr3_aa: CASSLSQKVEYGYTF
d_call: -
j_call: TRBJ1-2
v_call: TRBV27
clone_size: -
cdr3_length: 15

cdr3_nt: TGTGCCAGCTCACCACGGGAAGGGTCCGATACGCAGTATTTT
cdr3_aa: CASSPREGSDTQYF
d_call: -
j_call: TRBJ2-3
v_call: TRBV18
clone_size: -
cdr3_length: 14

cdr3_nt: TGCGCCAGCAGCTTCACGGGGGGCACAGATACGCAGTATTTT
cdr3_aa: CASSFTGGTDTQYF
d_call: -
j_call: TRBJ2-3
v_call: TRBV5-1
clone_size: -
cdr3_length: 14

cdr3_nt: TGTGCCAGCAGCTTGGGAGGTAGGGCAGGGGCAAACAATGAGCAGTTCTTC
cdr3_aa: CASSLGGRAGANNEQFF
d_call: -
j_call: TRBJ2-1
v_call: TRBV5-4
clone_size: -
cdr3_length: 17

cdr3_nt: TGTGCCAGTAGTAAGACTGGGGGCTCAGAGACCCAGTACTTC
cdr3_aa: CASSKTGGSETQYF
d_call: -
j_call: TRBJ2-5
v_call: TRBV19
clone_size: -
cdr3_length: 14

cdr3_nt: TGTGCCAGCAGCTCAAACAGGGGCAGCGGGACCGGGGAGCTGTTTTTT
cdr3_aa: CASSSNRGSGTGELFF
d_call: -
j_call: TRBJ2-2
v_call: TRBV7-9
clone_size: -
cdr3_length: 16

cdr3_nt: TGTGCCAGCAGCTTTCCCAGACCGAACACTGAAGCTTTCTTT
cdr3_aa: CASSFPRPNTEAFF
d_call: -
j_call: TRBJ1-1
v_call: TRBV13
clone_size: -
cdr3_length: 14

cdr3_nt: TGCGCCAGCAGCCACCAGGGGGGTAACTATGGCTACACCTTC
cdr3_aa: CASSHQGGNYGYTF
d_call: TRBD1
j_call: TRBJ1-2
v_call: TRBV4-1
clone_size: few
cdr3_length: 14

cdr3_nt: TGCGCCAGCGCGCGGCAGGGGAGCAATCAGCCCCAGCATTTT
cdr3_aa: CASARQGSNQPQHF
d_call: -
j_call: TRBJ1-5
v_call: TRBV4-1
clone_size: -
cdr3_length: 14

cdr3_nt: TGTGCCACCAGCAGAGAGGCTAGCGGGGACACAGATACGCAGTATTTT
cdr3_aa: CATSREASGDTDTQYF
d_call: TRBD2
j_call: TRBJ2-3
v_call: TRBV15
clone_size: -
cdr3_length: 16

cdr3_nt: TGTGCCAGCAGCTTGGACAGGGACTCGCGGCCCCAGCATTTT
cdr3_aa: CASSLDRDSRPQHF
d_call: TRBD1
j_call: TRBJ1-5
v_call: TRBV7-2
clone_size: few
cdr3_length: 14

cdr3_nt: TGTGCCAGCAGTTTAGCCGGGACAGGGGCTCGCGGCTACACCTTC
cdr3_aa: CASSLAGTGARGYTF
d_call: TRBD1
j_call: TRBJ1-2
v_call: TRBV6-5
clone_size: -
cdr3_length: 15

cdr3_nt: TGTGCCAGCAGCCCGACAGGGTCGACTAATGAAAAACTGTTTTTT
cdr3_aa: CASSPTGSTNEKLFF
d_call: TRBD1
j_call: TRBJ1-4
v_call: TRBV7-6
clone_size: -
cdr3_length: 15

cdr3_nt: TGTGCCAGCAGCGGACGGGACCCCGAGCAGTACTTC
cdr3_aa: CASSGRDPEQYF
d_call: -
j_call: TRBJ2-7
v_call: TRBV11-3
clone_size: -
cdr3_length: 12

cdr3_nt: TGCGCCAGCAGCTATTGGGGGAGGGAGCAGTACTTC
cdr3_aa: CASSYWGREQYF
d_call: -
j_call: TRBJ2-7
v_call: TRBV5-1
clone_size: -
cdr3_length: 12

cdr3_nt: TGTGCCAGTAGGCTAAGCGGGACCTCGAATCAGCCCCAGCATTTT
cdr3_aa: CASRLSGTSNQPQHF
d_call: -
j_call: TRBJ1-5
v_call: TRBV19
clone_size: -
cdr3_length: 15

cdr3_nt: TGTGCCAGCAGTTACGCGCCATTACTAGCGGGGGCGCGCACAGATACGCAGTATTTT
cdr3_aa: CASSYAPLLAGARTDTQYF
d_call: TRBD2
j_call: TRBJ2-3
v_call: TRBV6-2/TRBV6-3
clone_size: few
cdr3_length: 19

cdr3_nt: TGTGCCAGCAGCGACCCGGGCCGACATCGGGAGCAGTACTTC
cdr3_aa: CASSDPGRHREQYF
d_call: -
j_call: TRBJ2-7
v_call: TRBV5-6
clone_size: -
cdr3_length: 14

cdr3_nt: TGTGCCAGCAGCGTGACGGACGGAAACACCATATATTTT
cdr3_aa: CASSVTDGNTIYF
d_call: -
j_call: TRBJ1-3
v_call: TRBV2
clone_size: -
cdr3_length: 13

cdr3_nt: TGTGCCAGCAGCTTGATGGGGGCGGCAGATACGCAGTATTTT
cdr3_aa: CASSLMGAADTQYF
d_call: -
j_call: TRBJ2-3
v_call: TRBV7-8
clone_size: -
cdr3_length: 14